This TCR beta chain was captured by sequencing in a study of blood T cell repertoires in COVID-19. Across the study: The analysed material was cDNA or gDNA that came from T cells, B-cell-depleted T cells, or PBMCs.

Original processing notes: Amplification of reference gene primers was used by the study to estimate nucleated cell counts. Sequenced by immunoSEQ multiplex PCR; TCRdb stores in-frame clones only, minus some. D and trimming come from the DNA, and the V and J calls and clone size come from that table. This table holds hundreds of thousands of clones, 89% found once. Germline V gene data show CDR1 as SGHRS and CDR2 as YFSETQ. J gave up 3 bases and V 4 bases, and 8 bases lay outside the gene matches. The CDR3 has 16 amino acids. The clonotype comes from a man aged 35-49 years with acute or convalescent COVID-19. The material sequenced was peripheral blood. V usage is TRBV5-1 and J usage is TRBJ2-5; TRBD2 matches at 11 bases. CDR3 in amino acids: CASSLSGGAVKETQYF. For the CDR3, the DNA is TGCGCCAGCAGCCTTAGCGGGGGGGCCGTCAAAGAGACCCAGTACTTC.